This T cell receptor (beta chain) originates from a study of shared clonotypes between healthy human individuals. General observations from the study: In contrast to clonotypes shared by all four donors, non-shared clonotypes had lower generation probabilities. The donor pool, a small one, limited the genetic and exposure-history diversity represented. Memory subsets had estimated richness that was generally smaller than that of naive subsets.

In the case of this clone: No antigen is known for it.

The study ran the assay at deep level. The assay was immunoSEQ multiplex PCR, and TCRdb's table has in-frame clones only and misses some. The table shows approximately 500,000 clones, with around 96% occurring only once. Germline CDR1 ENHRY, CDR2 SYGVKD. The CDR3 runs 14 residues. Trimming removed 7 bases at V and 0 bases at J, with 11 bases between. The source of this sequence is a woman aged 30 to 39 in good health. The V and J genes are TRBV10-3 and TRBJ2-3; D remains ambiguous. The source material was naive CD4+ T cells sorted from blood. The subset was: CD45RA+ positively selected. The CDR3: CAIKRQESTDTQYF. The CDR3 nucleotides read TGTGCCATCAAGAGGCAGGAAAGCACAGATACGCAGTATTTT.